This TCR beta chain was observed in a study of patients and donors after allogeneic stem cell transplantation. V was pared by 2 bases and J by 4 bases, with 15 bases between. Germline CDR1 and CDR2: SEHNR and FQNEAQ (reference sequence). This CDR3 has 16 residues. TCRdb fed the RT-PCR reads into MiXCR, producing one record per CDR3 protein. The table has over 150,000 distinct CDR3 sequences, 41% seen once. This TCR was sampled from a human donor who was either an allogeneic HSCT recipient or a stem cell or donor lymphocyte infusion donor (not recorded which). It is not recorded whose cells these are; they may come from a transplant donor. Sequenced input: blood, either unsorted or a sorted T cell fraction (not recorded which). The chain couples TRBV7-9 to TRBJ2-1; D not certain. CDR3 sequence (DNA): TGTGCCAGCAGCTTACTTAAGAGCCCAGATTACAATGAGCAGTTCTTC. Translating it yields CASSLLKSPDYNEQFF.